Below, 10 T cell receptor beta chains from the same sample are listed, as sequenced in a study of shared clonotypes between healthy human individuals. Clones were read by immunoSEQ multiplex PCR, and TCRdb kept only the in-frame ones, dropping some. The data contain 980,000 or so clones, 70% to 85% of them singletons. The sequenced material came from memory CD4+ T cells sorted from blood. Subset in this sample: CD45RA-negative fraction. The receptor set was obtained from a man younger than 35 in good health.

This rearrangement joins TRBV10-1 to TRBJ2-7, with 9 bases fitting TRBD1. This CDR3 has 18 residues. The germline gives CDR1 WNHNN, CDR2 SYGVQD (reference sequence). Trimming took 7 bases from V and 0 from J; bases not matched to a gene: 16. CDR3 sequence: CASNAGQGISKLSYEQYF. The CDR3 bases are TGCGCCAGCAATGCCGGACAGGGGATATCCAAGCTCTCCTACGAGCAGTACTTC.

The V and J genes are TRBV5-5 and TRBJ2-2; D is perhaps TRBD2 (6 bases). This CDR3 is built from 14 residues. From germline, CDR1 is SGHKS and CDR2 YYEKEE (reference sequence). Between the trimmed V and J ends, which lost 5 bases and 4 bases, there was a span of 12 bases. DNA for the CDR3: TGTGCCAGCAGGGCGGGACTGGCCACCGGGGAGCTGTTTTTT. Its protein is CASRAGLATGELFF.

The CDR3 nucleotides are TGCGCCAGCAGCCCTGGGACTAGCGGGAGAAACAATGAGCAGTTCTTC. This codes for CASSPGTSGRNNEQFF. The V and J genes are TRBV5-1 and TRBJ2-1, with 14 bases matching TRBD2. This CDR3 contains 16 residues. Trimming removed 4 bases from V and 5 bases from J; junction bases left unmatched: 5. The germline CDR1 and CDR2 sequences are SGHRS and YFSETQ.

The rearrangement uses TRBV5-1 and TRBJ2-7; 8 positions agree with TRBD1. CDR1 SGHRS and CDR2 YFSETQ come from the germline V gene. The CDR3 spans 14 residues. The junction had 3 bases not matched to a gene; V was cut back by 3 bases and J by 1 base. CDR3 coding DNA: TGCGCCAGCAGCTCTCGGACAGGGTCCTACGAGCAGTACTTC. Its translation: CASSSRTGSYEQYF. Full variable domain (remainder filled in from reference TRBV5-1 and TRBJ2-7): KAGVTQTPRYLIKTRGQQVTLSCSPISGHRSVSWYQQTPGQGLQFLFEYFSETQRNKGNFPGRFSGRQFSNSRSEMNVSTLELGDSALYLCASSSRTGSYEQYFGPGTRLTVT.

The chain employs TRBV28 and TRBJ2-7; D gene unclear. V lost 1 base to trimming and J lost 0 bases, with 7 bases between them. Germline loops: CDR1 MDHEN, CDR2 SYDVKM. The CDR3 sequence is 14 residues long. The CDR3 protein is CASSLYGGSYEQYF. The CDR3, as DNA: TGTGCCAGCAGTTTATACGGCGGCTCCTACGAGCAGTACTTC.

V usage is TRBV11-1 and J usage is TRBJ2-1, with 8 nucleotides matching TRBD1. Germline V gene sequence: CDR1 SGHAT, CDR2 FQDESV (reference sequence). V dropped 5 bases and J dropped 5; count of bases not matched to a gene: 8. This CDR3 contains 15 residues. CDR3 sequence: CASSAGTGWDNEQFF. The CDR3 region has the DNA TGTGCCAGCAGCGCCGGGACAGGATGGGACAATGAGCAGTTCTTC.

The rearrangement uses TRBV18 and TRBJ1-5, with D possibly being TRBD1 (5 bases). Germline V gene lookup returns CDR1 KGHSH and CDR2 LQKENI. Between the trimmed V and J ends, which lost 3 bases and 2 bases, there was a span of 17 bases. CDR3 length: 17 amino acids. The CDR3, as DNA: TGTGCCAGCTCACCGGGGGGATCGGGTTGGGGCAATCAGCCCCAGCATTTT. This encodes CASSPGGSGWGNQPQHF.

About this clone itself: Being one base from a much bigger clone, this may be a read error. The V call is TRBV5-4, the J call TRBJ2-3, with 7 nucleotides matching TRBD1. The ends lost 4 bases at V and 3 bases at J; junction bases unmatched: 2. Germline-derived CDR1 and CDR2 are SGHNT and YYREEE (reference sequence). The length of the CDR3 is 13 residues. Here the CDR3 DNA reads TGTGCCAGCAGCCGACAGGGAACAGATACGCAGTATTTT. Protein: CASSRQGTDTQYF.

The rearrangement joins TRBV6-6 to TRBJ1-6, with TRBD1 identical over 9 bases. V shed 2 bases and J 7 bases; nucleotides not matched to a gene: 3. Germline values: CDR1 MNHNY, CDR2 SVGAGI (reference sequence). This CDR3 spans 15 amino acids. The CDR3 DNA reads TGTGCCAGCAGTTACGTCGGGACAGGGAATTCACCCCTCCACTTT. Protein product: CASSYVGTGNSPLHF.

The rearrangement links TRBV19 to TRBJ1-4; D may be TRBD1 (6 bases). From germline, CDR1 is LNHDA and CDR2 SQIVND (reference sequence). The CDR3 loop spans 15 amino acids. Deletions cut 4 bases from V and 7 bases from J, with 16 bases between. For the CDR3, the DNA is TGTGCCAGTAGTACGACAGGAGGTGGTACTGAAAAACTGTTTTTT. The encoded protein is CASSTTGGGTEKLFF.